This T cell receptor (beta chain) was captured in a study of T cell responses to AZD1222 COVID-19 vaccine. Study summary: Whether given at about 4 or about 12 weeks, second doses were pooled. Study outcomes and limitations: Repertoires were sampled only after the peak T cell response.

The repertoire was sequenced with immunoSEQ multiplex PCR; TCRdb's copy has only in-frame clones and lacks some. Here the sample spans 59,000 or so clones, about 88% being singletons. The sample holds one count of this clone. Its antigen remains unidentified. V lost 2 bases and J 5 bases, leaving 2 bases between the germline ends. The CDR3 covers 11 residues. Per the germline V gene, CDR1 is LGHDT and CDR2 is YNNKEL (reference sequence). Sequenced material: peripheral blood, taken on day 0 of AZD1222 vaccination. The sequence was obtained from an adult in good health. The chain has TRBV3-1 (or the pseudogene TRBV3-2) and TRBJ2-3; no clear D gene. The CDR3 here is CASSQIDTQYF. CDR3 nucleotide sequence: TGTGCCAGCAGCCAAATAGATACGCAGTATTTT.